This TCR beta chain was recorded in a study of cytomegalovirus exposure and HLA in healthy donors. Trimming stripped 6 bases from V and 5 bases from J, with 16 bases between. The CDR3 sequence is 14 residues long. Germline V gene lookup returns CDR1 MDHEN and CDR2 SYDVKM. PCR amplification relied on 60 Vbeta primers (plus 13 Jbeta primers). Clones were sequenced by immunoSEQ multiplex PCR, and TCRdb holds only the in-frame ones, with some missing. The table shows under 200,000 clones, with approximately 78% occurring only once. The chain carries TRBV28 and TRBJ1-1; no clear D. Sequencing was performed on PBMCs. This TCR came from a woman younger than 35 in good health and CMV-seronegative. Here the CDR3 reads CASSPDPRGTEAFF. In DNA form, the CDR3 reads TGTGCCAGCAGCCCCGACCCCAGAGGAACTGAAGCTTTCTTT.